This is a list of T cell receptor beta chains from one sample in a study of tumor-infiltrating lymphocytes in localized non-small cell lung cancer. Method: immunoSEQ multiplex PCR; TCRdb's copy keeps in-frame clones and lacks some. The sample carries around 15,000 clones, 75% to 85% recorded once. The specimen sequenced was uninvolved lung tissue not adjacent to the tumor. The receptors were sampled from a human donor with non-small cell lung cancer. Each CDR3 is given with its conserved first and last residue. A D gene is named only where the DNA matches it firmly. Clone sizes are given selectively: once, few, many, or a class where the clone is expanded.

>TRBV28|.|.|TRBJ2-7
CASSSLKNEQYF
TGTGCCAGCAGTTCCCTAAAGAACGAGCAGTACTTC
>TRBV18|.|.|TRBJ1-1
CASSPSTGRNTEAFF
TGTGCCAGCTCACCAAGTACCGGAAGGAACACTGAAGCTTTCTTT
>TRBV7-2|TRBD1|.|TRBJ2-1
CASSQGQYNEQFF
TGTGCCAGCAGCCAGGGACAGTACAATGAGCAGTTCTTC
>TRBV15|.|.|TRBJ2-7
CATSRGQGYYEQYF
TGTGCCACCAGCAGAGGTCAGGGGTACTACGAGCAGTACTTC
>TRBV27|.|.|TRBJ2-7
CASSYKANYEQYF
TGTGCCAGCAGTTATAAGGCAAACTACGAGCAGTACTTC
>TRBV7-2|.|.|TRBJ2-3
CASSLESGHKDTQYF
TGTGCCAGCAGCTTAGAGTCGGGACATAAAGATACGCAGTATTTT
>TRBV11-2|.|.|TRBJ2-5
CASSLGVQETQYF
TGTGCCAGCAGCTTAGGGGTCCAAGAGACCCAGTACTTC
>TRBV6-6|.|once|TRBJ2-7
CASRTIATGDEQYF
TGTGCCAGCAGAACGATCGCTACCGGGGACGAGCAGTACTTC
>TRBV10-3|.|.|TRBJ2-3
CAISESRDTQYF
TGTGCCATCAGTGAGTCGAGAGATACGCAGTATTTT
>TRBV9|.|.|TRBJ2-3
CASSVVAVEGDTQYF
TGTGCCAGCAGCGTAGTCGCGGTAGAGGGAGATACGCAGTATTTT
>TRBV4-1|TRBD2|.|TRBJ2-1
CASSVAGAGTEQFF
TGCGCCAGCAGCGTAGCGGGAGCGGGGACTGAGCAGTTCTTC
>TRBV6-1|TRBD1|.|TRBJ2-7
CASSGQVKYEQYF
TGTGCCAGCAGCGGACAGGTAAAGTACGAGCAGTACTTC
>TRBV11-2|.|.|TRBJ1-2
CASSLDESYGYTF
TGTGCCAGCAGCTTAGATGAGAGCTATGGCTACACCTTC
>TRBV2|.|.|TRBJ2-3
CASKSRSGEADTQYF
TGTGCCAGCAAGAGCAGGTCCGGAGAGGCAGATACGCAGTATTTT
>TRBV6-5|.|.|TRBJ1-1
CASSYSGKNTEAFF
TGTGCCAGCAGTTACTCTGGGAAGAACACTGAAGCTTTCTTT
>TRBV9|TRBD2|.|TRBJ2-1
CASSVSGRGGNEQFF
TGTGCCAGCAGTGTAAGCGGGAGGGGAGGTAATGAGCAGTTCTTC
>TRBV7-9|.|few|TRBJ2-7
CASSLGGADEQYF
TGTGCCAGCAGCTTGGGGGGCGCGGACGAGCAGTACTTC
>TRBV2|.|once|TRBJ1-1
CAGEGEKNTEAFF
TGTGCCGGGGAAGGGGAGAAGAACACTGAAGCTTTCTTT
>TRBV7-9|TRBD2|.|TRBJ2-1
CASNPRGTSGFYNEQFF
TGTGCCAGCAACCCAAGAGGGACTAGCGGGTTCTACAATGAGCAGTTCTTC
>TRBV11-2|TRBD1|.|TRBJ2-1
CASSPDRDQVDEQFF
TGTGCCAGCAGCCCAGACAGGGACCAGGTCGATGAGCAGTTCTTC
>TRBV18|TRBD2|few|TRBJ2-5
CASSLAGPQETQYF
TGTGCCAGCTCACTAGCGGGTCCCCAAGAGACCCAGTACTTC
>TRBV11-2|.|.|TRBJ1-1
CASSSTNGNTEAFF
TGTGCCAGCAGCTCGACCAATGGGAACACTGAAGCTTTCTTT
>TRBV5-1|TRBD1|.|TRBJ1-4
CASSEGQGTATNEKLFF
TGCGCCAGCAGCGAGGGACAGGGTACAGCAACTAATGAAAAACTGTTTTTT
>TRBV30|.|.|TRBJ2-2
CAWRGLYTGELFF
TGTGCCTGGAGAGGACTTTACACCGGGGAGCTGTTTTTT
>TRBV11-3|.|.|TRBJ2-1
CASSPPQGNEQFF
TGTGCCAGCAGCCCCCCCCAGGGCAATGAGCAGTTCTTC
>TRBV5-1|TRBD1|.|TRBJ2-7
CASSLQQGNEQYF
TGCGCCAGCAGCCTCCAACAGGGGAACGAGCAGTACTTC